This TCR beta chain is drawn from a study of shared clonotypes between healthy human individuals. Findings and caveats of the study: The study sampled only blood, and tissue repertoires likely differ.

Clones were sequenced by immunoSEQ multiplex PCR, and TCRdb holds only the in-frame ones, with some missing. In the table there are 550,000 to 750,000 clones, 90% to 95% of which are singletons. On this clone itself: Antigen: not known.

As defined, naive CD8 cells were CD45RO-negative and positively selected for CCR7, with terminally differentiated effector memory CD45RA+ cells excluded. Germline lookup yields CDR1 MNHEY and CDR2 SMNVEV (reference sequence). The CDR3 totals 15 residues. Trimming left V 3 bases short and J 0 bases short, with 10 bases between. The specimen sequenced was naive CD8+ T cells sorted from blood. The receptor comes from a man aged 25 to 40 in good health. This chain links TRBV27 with TRBJ2-3; D gene unclear. The CDR3 protein is CASSFGRSSTDTQYF. The DNA of the CDR3 is TGTGCCAGCAGTTTCGGCCGGTCTAGCACAGATACGCAGTATTTT.